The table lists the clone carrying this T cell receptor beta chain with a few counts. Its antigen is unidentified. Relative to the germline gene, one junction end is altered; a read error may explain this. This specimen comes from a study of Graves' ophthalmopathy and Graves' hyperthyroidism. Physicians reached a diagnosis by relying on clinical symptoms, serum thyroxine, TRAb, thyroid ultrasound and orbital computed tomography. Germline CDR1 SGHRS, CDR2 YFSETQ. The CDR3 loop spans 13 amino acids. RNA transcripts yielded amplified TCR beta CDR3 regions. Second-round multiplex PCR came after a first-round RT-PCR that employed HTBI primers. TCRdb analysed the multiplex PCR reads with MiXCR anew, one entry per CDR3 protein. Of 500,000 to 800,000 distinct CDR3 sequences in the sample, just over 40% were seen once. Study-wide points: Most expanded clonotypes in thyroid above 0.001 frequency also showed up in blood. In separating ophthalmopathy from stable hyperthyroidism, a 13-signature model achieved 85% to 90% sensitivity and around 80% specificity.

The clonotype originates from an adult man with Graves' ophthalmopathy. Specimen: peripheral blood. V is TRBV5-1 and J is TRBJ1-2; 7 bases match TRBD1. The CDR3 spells CASSDDRDYGYTF. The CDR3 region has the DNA TGTGCCAGCAGTGATGACAGGGACTATGGCTACACCTTC.